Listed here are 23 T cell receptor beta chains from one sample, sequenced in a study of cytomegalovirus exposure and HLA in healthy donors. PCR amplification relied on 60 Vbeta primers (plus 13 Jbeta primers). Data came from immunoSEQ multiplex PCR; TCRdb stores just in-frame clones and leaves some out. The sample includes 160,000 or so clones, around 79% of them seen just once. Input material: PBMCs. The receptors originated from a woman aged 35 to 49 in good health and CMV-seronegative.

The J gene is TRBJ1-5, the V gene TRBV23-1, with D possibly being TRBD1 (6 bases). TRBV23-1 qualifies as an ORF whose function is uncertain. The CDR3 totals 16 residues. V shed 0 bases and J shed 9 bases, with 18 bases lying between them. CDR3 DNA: TGCGCCAGCAGTCAATCTACAGGGAAAGGTCAACGGCCCCAGCATTTT. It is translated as CASSQSTGKGQRPQHF.

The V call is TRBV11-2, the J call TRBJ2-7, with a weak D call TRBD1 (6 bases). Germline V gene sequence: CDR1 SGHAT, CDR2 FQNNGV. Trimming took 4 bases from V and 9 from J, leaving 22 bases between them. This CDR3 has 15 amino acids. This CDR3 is CASSSLLQGLGVQYF. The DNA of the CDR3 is TGTGCCAGCAGCTCACTCCTTCAGGGGCTTGGGGTGCAGTACTTC.

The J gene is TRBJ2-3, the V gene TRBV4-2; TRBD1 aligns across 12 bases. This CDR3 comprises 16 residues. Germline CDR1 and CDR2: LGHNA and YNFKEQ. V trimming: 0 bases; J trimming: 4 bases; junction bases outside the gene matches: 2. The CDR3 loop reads CASSQEGTGGADTQYF. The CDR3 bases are TGTGCCAGCAGCCAAGAGGGGACAGGGGGCGCAGATACGCAGTATTTT.

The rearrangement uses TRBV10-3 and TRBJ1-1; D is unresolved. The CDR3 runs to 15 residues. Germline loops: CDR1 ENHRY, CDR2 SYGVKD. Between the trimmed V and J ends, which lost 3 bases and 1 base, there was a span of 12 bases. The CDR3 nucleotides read TGTGCCATCAGTGACCCCGGGTTCAGGAACACTGAAGCTTTCTTT. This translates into CAISDPGFRNTEAFF.

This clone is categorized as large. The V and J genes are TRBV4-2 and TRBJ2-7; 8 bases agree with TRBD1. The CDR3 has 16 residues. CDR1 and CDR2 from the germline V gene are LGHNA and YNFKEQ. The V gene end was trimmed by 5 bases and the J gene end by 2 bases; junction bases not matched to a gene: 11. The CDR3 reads CASSSATGDDAYEQYF. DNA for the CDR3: TGTGCCAGCAGCTCAGCGACAGGGGACGACGCCTACGAGCAGTACTTC.

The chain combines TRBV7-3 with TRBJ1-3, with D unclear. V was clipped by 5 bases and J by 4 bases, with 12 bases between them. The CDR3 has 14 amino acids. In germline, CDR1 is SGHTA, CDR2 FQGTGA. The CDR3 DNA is TGTGCCAGCAGCCCCCGGGGAGGGGGAAACACCATATATTTT. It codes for CASSPRGGGNTIYF.

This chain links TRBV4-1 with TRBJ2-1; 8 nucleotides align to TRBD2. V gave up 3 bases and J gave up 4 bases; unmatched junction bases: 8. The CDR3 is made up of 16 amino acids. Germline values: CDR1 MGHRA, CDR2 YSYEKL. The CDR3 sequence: CASSHLGAGVYNEQFF. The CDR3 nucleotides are TGCGCCAGCAGCCACCTTGGAGCGGGGGTTTACAATGAGCAGTTCTTC.

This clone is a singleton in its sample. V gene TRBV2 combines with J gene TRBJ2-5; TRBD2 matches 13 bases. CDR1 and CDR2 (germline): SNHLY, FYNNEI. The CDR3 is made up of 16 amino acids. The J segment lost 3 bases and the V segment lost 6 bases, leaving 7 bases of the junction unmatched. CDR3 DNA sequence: TGTGCCAGCAGCCCTAATGGACTAGCGGGGGAAGAGACCCAGTACTTC. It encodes CASSPNGLAGEETQYF.

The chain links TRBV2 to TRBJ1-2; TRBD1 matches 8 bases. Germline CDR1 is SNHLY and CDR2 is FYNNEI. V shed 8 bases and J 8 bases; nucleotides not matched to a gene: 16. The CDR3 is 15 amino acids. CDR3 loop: CASLGRDPRGRGYTF. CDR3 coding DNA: TGTGCCAGCTTAGGTCGGGACCCCAGGGGGCGAGGCTACACCTTC.

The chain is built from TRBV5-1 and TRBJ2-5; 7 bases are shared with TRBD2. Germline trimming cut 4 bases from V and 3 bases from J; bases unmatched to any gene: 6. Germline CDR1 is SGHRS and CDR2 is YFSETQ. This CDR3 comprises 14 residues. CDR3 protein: CASSPSGAKETQYF. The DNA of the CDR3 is TGCGCCAGCAGCCCCAGCGGGGCTAAAGAGACCCAGTACTTC.

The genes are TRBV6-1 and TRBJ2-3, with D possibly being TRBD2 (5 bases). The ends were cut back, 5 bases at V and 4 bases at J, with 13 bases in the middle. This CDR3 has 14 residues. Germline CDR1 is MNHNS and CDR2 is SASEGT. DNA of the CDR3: TGTGCCAGCAGTCTGTCGCTTAGCGCAGATACGCAGTATTTT. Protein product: CASSLSLSADTQYF.

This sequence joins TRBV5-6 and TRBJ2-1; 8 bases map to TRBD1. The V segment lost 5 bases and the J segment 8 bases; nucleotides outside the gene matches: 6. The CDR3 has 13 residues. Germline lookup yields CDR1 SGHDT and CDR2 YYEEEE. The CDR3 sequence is CASRAQGAYEQFF. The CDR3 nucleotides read TGTGCCAGCAGAGCCCAGGGGGCCTATGAGCAGTTCTTC.

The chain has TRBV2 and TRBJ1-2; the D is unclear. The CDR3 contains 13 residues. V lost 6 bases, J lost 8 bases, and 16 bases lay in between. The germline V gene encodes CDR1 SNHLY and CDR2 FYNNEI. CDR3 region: CASSLHQLAGYTF. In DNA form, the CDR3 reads TGTGCCAGCAGCCTCCACCAACTCGCGGGCTACACCTTC.

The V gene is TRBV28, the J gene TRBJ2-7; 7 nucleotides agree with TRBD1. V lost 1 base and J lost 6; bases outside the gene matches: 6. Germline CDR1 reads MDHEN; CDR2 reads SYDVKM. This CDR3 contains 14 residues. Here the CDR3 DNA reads TGTGCCAGCAGTTTATACCCCACAGGGGCCGAGCAGTACTTC. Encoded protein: CASSLYPTGAEQYF.

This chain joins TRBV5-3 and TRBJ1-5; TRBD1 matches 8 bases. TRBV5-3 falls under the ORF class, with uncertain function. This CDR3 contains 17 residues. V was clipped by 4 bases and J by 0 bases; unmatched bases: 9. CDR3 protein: CARSHDRGLYSNQPQHF. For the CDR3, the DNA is TGTGCCAGAAGCCATGACAGGGGTCTCTATAGCAATCAGCCCCAGCATTTT.

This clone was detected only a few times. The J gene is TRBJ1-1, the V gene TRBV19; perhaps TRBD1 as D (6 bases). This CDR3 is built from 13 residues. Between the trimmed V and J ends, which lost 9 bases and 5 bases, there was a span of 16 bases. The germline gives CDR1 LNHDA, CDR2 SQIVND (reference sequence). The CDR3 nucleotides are TGTGCCAGCCGGAGGACAGACTATACTGAAGCTTTCTTT. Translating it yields CASRRTDYTEAFF.

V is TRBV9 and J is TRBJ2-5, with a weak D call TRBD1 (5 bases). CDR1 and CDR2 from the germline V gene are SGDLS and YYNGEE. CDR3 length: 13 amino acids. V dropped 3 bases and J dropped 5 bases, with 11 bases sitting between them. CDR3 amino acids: CASSGKGRETQYF. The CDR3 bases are TGTGCCAGCAGCGGGAAGGGGCGGGAGACCCAGTACTTC.

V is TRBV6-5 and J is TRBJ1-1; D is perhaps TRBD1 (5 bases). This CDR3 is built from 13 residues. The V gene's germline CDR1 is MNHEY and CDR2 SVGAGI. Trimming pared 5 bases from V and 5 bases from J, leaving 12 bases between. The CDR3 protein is CASSQIQGTEAFF. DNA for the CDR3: TGTGCCAGCAGTCAGATTCAGGGAACTGAAGCTTTCTTT.

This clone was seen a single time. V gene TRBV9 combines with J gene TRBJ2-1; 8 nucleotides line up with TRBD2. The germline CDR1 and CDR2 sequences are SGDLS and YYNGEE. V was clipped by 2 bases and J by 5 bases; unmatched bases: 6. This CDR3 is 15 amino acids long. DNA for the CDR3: TGTGCCAGCAGCGTTAGCGGGGCGGATAACAATGAGCAGTTCTTC. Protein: CASSVSGADNNEQFF. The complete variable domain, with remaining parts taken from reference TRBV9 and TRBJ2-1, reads DSGVTQTPKHLITATGQRVTLRCSPRSGDLSVYWYQQSLDQGLQFLIQYYNGEERAKGNILERFSAQQFPDLHSELNLSSLELGDSALYFCASSVSGADNNEQFFGPGTRLTVL.

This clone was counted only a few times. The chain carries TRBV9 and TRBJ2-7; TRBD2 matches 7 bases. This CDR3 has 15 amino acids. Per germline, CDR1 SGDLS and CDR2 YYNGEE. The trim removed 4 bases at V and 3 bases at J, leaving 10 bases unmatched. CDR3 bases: TGTGCCAGCAGCCCAGCCCCGGGACTATACTACGAGCAGTACTTC. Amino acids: CASSPAPGLYYEQYF.

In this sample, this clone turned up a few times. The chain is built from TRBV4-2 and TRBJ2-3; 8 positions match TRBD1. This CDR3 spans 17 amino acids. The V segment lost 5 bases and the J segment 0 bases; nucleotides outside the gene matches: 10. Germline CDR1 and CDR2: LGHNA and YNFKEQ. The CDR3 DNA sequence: TGTGCCAGCAGCGGACGACAGGGGTCTCCTAGCACAGATACGCAGTATTTT. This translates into CASSGRQGSPSTDTQYF.

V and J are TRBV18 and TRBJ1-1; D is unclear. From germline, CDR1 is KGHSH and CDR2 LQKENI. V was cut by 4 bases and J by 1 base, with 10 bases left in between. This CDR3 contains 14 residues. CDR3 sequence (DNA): TGTGCCAGCTCACGGACCGGGAGGAACACTGAAGCTTTCTTT. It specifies CASSRTGRNTEAFF.

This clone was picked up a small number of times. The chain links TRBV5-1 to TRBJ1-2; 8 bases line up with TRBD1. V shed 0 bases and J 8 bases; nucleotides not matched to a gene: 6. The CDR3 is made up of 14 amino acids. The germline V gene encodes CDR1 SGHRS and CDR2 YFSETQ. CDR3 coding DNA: TGCGCCAGCAGCTTGGGACAGGGGTTTAACGGCTACACCTTC. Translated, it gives CASSLGQGFNGYTF. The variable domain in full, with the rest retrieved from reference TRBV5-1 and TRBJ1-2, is KAGVTQTPRYLIKTRGQQVTLSCSPISGHRSVSWYQQTPGQGLQFLFEYFSETQRNKGNFPGRFSGRQFSNSRSEMNVSTLELGDSALYLCASSLGQGFNGYTFGSGTRLTVV.